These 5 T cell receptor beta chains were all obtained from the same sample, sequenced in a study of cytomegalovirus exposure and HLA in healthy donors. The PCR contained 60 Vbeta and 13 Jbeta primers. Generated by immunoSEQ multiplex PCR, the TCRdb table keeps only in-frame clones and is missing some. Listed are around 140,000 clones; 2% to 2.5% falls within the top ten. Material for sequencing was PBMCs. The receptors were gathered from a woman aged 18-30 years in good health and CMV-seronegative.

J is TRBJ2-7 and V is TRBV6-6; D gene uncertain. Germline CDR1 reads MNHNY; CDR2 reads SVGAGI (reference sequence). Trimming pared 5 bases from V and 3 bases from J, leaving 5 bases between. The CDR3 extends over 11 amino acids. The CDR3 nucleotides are TGTGCCAGCAGTACAGACTACGAGCAGTACGTC. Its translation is CASSTDYEQYV.

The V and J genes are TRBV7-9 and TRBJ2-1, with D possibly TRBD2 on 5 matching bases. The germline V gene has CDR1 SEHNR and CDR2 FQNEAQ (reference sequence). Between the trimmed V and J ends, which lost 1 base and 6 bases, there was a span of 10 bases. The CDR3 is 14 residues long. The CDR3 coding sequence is TGTGCCAGCAGCTTAGGGCTAGAGGGCAATGAGCAGTTCTTC. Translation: CASSLGLEGNEQFF.

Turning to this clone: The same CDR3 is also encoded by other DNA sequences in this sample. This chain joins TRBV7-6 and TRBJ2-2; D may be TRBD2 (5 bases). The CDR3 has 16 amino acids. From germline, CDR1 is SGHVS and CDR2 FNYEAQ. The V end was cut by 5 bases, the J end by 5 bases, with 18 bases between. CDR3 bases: TGTGCCAGCAGCCCCTTTGGCGGGCGGAATACCGGGGAGCTGTTTTTT. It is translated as CASSPFGGRNTGELFF.

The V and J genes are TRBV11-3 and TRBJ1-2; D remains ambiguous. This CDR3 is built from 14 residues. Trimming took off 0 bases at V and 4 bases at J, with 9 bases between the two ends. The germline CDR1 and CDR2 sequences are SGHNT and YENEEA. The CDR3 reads CASSLEGEGYGYTF. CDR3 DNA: TGTGCCAGCAGCTTAGAGGGAGAGGGCTATGGCTACACCTTC. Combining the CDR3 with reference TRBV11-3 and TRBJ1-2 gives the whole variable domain EAGVVQSPRYKIIEKKQPVAFWCNPISGHNTLYWYLQNLGQGPELLIRYENEEAVDDSQLPKDRFSAERLKGVDSTLKIQPAELGDSAVYLCASSLEGEGYGYTFGSGTRLTVV.

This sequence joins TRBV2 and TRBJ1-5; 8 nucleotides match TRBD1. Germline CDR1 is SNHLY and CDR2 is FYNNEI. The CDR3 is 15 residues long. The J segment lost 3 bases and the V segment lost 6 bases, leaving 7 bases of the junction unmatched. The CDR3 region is CASRPTGEYNQPQHF. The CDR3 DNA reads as TGTGCCAGCAGGCCGACAGGGGAATACAATCAGCCCCAGCATTTT.